Below are 18 T cell receptor beta chains sequenced from a single sample in a study of T cell changes during pregnancy in multiple sclerosis (dated by TCRdb to 2018 to 2020). To prepare the library, the immunoSEQ multiplex PCR assay was applied. The immuneACCESS repertoire file appears here via TCRdb, limited to in-frame rearrangements. These files lack a portion of the clones; in checked studies, under half of the deficit traces to unresolved V genes, and the cause of the others is not known. This sample comprises approximately 29,000 clones, about 88% of them detected only once. Roughly 0.79% of the sample is held by the ten biggest clonotypes. The input for sequencing was CD4+ T cells from peripheral blood mononuclear cells, taken in the second trimester of pregnancy. These TCRs come from a female donor with multiple sclerosis, enrolled in a pregnancy study.

This chain connects TRBV9 to TRBJ1-3; no definite D call. The CDR3 totals 16 residues. Germline V gene data show CDR1 as SGDLS and CDR2 as YYNGEE. V shed 0 bases and J shed 3 bases, with 13 bases lying between them. CDR3 DNA sequence: TGTGCCAGCAGCGTAGAACAGTCCGGTGTTGGAAACACCATATATTTT. Its protein product is CASSVEQSGVGNTIYF.

CDR3 residues: CASSKRQGTGEQYF. The CDR3 DNA reads TGTGCCAGCAGTAAACGACAGGGGACGGGAGAGCAGTACTTC. This chain links TRBV6-5 with TRBJ2-7, with 8 bases lining up with TRBD1. Germline loops: CDR1 MNHEY, CDR2 SVGAGI. V was pared by 5 bases and J by 7 bases, with 10 bases of the junction left unmatched. CDR3 length: 14 residues.

The V and J genes are TRBV19 and TRBJ2-4, with 9 bases identical to TRBD1. Losses at the gene ends were 3 bases for V and 0 bases for J; bases not matched to a gene: 6. CDR3 size: 17 residues. The germline V gene encodes CDR1 LNHDA and CDR2 SQIVND (reference sequence). In nucleotides, the CDR3 is TGTGCCAGTAGTATGGATTGGACAGGGGTAGCCAAAAACATTCAGTACTTC. Translated: CASSMDWTGVAKNIQYF.

The CDR3, as DNA: TGTGCCAGCAGTCGTTCAGGGGGCCACTACAATGAGCAGTTCTTC. Translating gives CASSRSGGHYNEQFF. The chain is built from TRBV6-6 and TRBJ2-1, with 8 nucleotides matching TRBD1. V gave up 5 bases and J gave up 3 bases; unmatched junction bases: 6. The CDR3 has 15 amino acids. Germline lookup yields CDR1 MNHNY and CDR2 SVGAGI (reference sequence).

This chain links TRBV28 with TRBJ2-3; TRBD2 is a possible D gene (5 bases). The CDR3 covers 14 residues. Germline V CDR1 and CDR2: MDHEN, SYDVKM. V shed 10 bases and J shed 0 bases, with 14 bases lying between them. CDR3 sequence reads: CATRTPGSTDTQYF. The CDR3 nucleotides are TGTGCCACCCGGACTCCCGGTAGCACAGATACGCAGTATTTT.

J is TRBJ2-1 and V is TRBV4-3; 9 bases agree with TRBD2. The CDR3 extends over 16 amino acids. V dropped 3 bases and J dropped 8; count of bases not matched to a gene: 11. Germline V gives CDR1 LGHNA, CDR2 YSLEER. The CDR3 sequence: CASSQIAGGPGDEQFF. The CDR3 DNA reads as TGCGCCAGCAGCCAGATTGCGGGGGGGCCCGGCGATGAGCAGTTCTTC.

This sequence joins TRBV5-1 and TRBJ2-6, with 7 nucleotides matching TRBD1. This CDR3 spans 18 amino acids. Trimming cost V 0 bases and J 0 bases; bases outside gene matches: 6. The germline V gene encodes CDR1 SGHRS and CDR2 YFSETQ. For the CDR3, the DNA is TGCGCCAGCAGCTTGGGTGGGACAGACCGCTCTGGGGCCAACGTCCTGACTTTC. Its translation is CASSLGGTDRSGANVLTF.

The chain recombines TRBV2 with TRBJ2-2; a weak D match, TRBD1 (6 bases). The CDR3 length is 13 residues. Looked up from germline, CDR1 is SNHLY and CDR2 is FYNNEI. Trimming stripped 8 bases from V and 6 bases from J, with 13 bases between. CDR3 region: CASVRQESGELFF. As DNA, the CDR3 is TGTGCCAGCGTGAGACAGGAGTCCGGGGAGCTGTTTTTT.

The chain couples TRBV9 to TRBJ2-3, with TRBD1 identical over 9 bases. This CDR3 comprises 16 residues. Germline V CDR1 and CDR2: SGDLS, YYNGEE. The V gene end was trimmed by 2 bases and the J gene end by 3 bases; junction bases not matched to a gene: 7. CDR3 nucleotides: TGTGCCAGCAGCGTCAATCCGACAGGGGGTACAGATACGCAGTATTTT. This gives the protein CASSVNPTGGTDTQYF.

The rearrangement uses TRBV19 and TRBJ2-7, with a weak D call TRBD1 (5 bases). Trimming removed 5 bases from V and 2 bases from J, with 13 bases in between. The CDR3 extends over 14 amino acids. CDR1 and CDR2 (germline): LNHDA, SQIVND (reference sequence). The CDR3 DNA reads TGTGCCAGTAGTGTTTCGACAGATACCTACGAGCAGTACTTC. It yields the protein CASSVSTDTYEQYF. Combining the CDR3 with reference TRBV19 and TRBJ2-7 gives the whole variable domain DGGITQSPKYLFRKEGQNVTLSCEQNLNHDAMYWYRQDPGQGLRLIYYSQIVNDFQKGDIAEGYSVSREKKESFPLTVTSAQKNPTAFYLCASSVSTDTYEQYFGPGTRLTVT.

The chain uses TRBV6-1 and TRBJ1-5; no reliable D call. The CDR3 sequence is 14 residues long. CDR1 and CDR2 (germline): MNHNS, SASEGT. The V end was cut by 6 bases, the J end by 0 bases, with 9 bases between. CDR3 sequence (DNA): TGTGCCAGCAGAGACATGTATAGCAATCAGCCCCAGCATTTT. The encoded protein is CASRDMYSNQPQHF.

The chain recombines TRBV30 with TRBJ1-2, with 10 bases aligning to TRBD1. This CDR3 has 16 amino acids. From germline, CDR1 is GTSNPN and CDR2 SVGIG (reference sequence). V lost 0 bases to trimming and J lost 4 bases; unmatched junction nucleotides: 8. The CDR3 coding sequence is TGTGCCTGGAGTGTCGGGACAGGGGTTCCAGTCTATGGCTACACCTTC. Protein sequence: CAWSVGTGVPVYGYTF.

This clone has just a few counts. The chain carries TRBV2 and TRBJ1-2; D gene unclear. This CDR3 is 12 amino acids long. CDR1 is SNHLY, CDR2 FYNNEI, per germline. Between the trimmed V and J ends, which lost 7 bases and 4 bases, there was a span of 10 bases. The CDR3 is CASKIGVYGYTF. The CDR3 region has the DNA TGTGCCAGCAAAATAGGAGTCTATGGCTACACCTTC.

This chain links TRBV30 with TRBJ2-3; D is uncertain. Germline V lookup: CDR1 GTSNPN, CDR2 SVGIG (reference sequence). V lost 0 bases, J lost 9 bases, and 7 bases lay in between. The CDR3 is made up of 11 amino acids. The CDR3 DNA reads TGTGCCTGGAGTGTACAGTCGACGCAGTATTTT. This encodes CAWSVQSTQYF.

The J gene is TRBJ1-1, the V gene TRBV30; weak D call: TRBD1 (5 bases). The length of the CDR3 is 15 residues. Germline values: CDR1 GTSNPN, CDR2 SVGIG (reference sequence). The V and J ends lost 0 bases and 7 bases respectively, with 18 bases between them. CDR3 in amino acids: CAWSVGGARLGEAFF. CDR3 DNA: TGTGCCTGGAGTGTAGGAGGGGCGCGTTTGGGTGAAGCTTTCTTT.

This clone was counted once. The chain employs TRBV10-3 and TRBJ2-1, with 7 bases matching TRBD1. CDR1 is ENHRY, CDR2 SYGVKD, per germline. The CDR3 consists of 16 residues. The V and J ends lost 6 bases and 0 bases, in that order; junction bases with no gene match: 8. The CDR3 loop is CAIRAGQDPSYNEQFF. CDR3 nucleotide sequence: TGTGCCATCAGGGCAGGACAGGACCCCTCCTACAATGAGCAGTTCTTC.

The CDR3 here is CASSEPQGMNTEAFF. The DNA of the CDR3 is TGTGCCAGCAGTGAACCACAGGGAATGAACACTGAAGCTTTCTTT. The V gene is TRBV25-1, the J gene TRBJ1-1, with D possibly matching TRBD1 (6 bases). V was trimmed by 2 bases and J by 0 bases, leaving 10 bases between them. This CDR3 is built from 15 residues. Germline loops: CDR1 MGHDK, CDR2 SYGVNS. The variable domain in full, with the rest retrieved from reference TRBV25-1 and TRBJ1-1, is EADIYQTPRYLVIGTGKKITLECSQTMGHDKMYWYQQDPGMELHLIHYSYGVNSTEKGDLSSESTVSRIRTEHFPLTLESARPSHTSQYLCASSEPQGMNTEAFFGQGTRLTVV.

The V and J genes are TRBV4-3 and TRBJ2-3; 7 positions agree with TRBD1. V lost 1 base to trimming and J lost 5 bases; unmatched junction nucleotides: 9. CDR3 length equals 16 residues. Per germline, CDR1 LGHNA and CDR2 YSLEER. The CDR3 coding sequence is TGCGCCAGCAGCCAAGGCAGAACAGGGGCCGGAGATACGCAGTATTTT. Translation: CASSQGRTGAGDTQYF.